This T cell receptor beta chain was identified during a study of technical replicates of blood from a few donors. CDR1 is SGHRS, CDR2 YFSETQ, per germline. Trimming removed 4 bases at V and 3 bases at J, with 11 bases between. The CDR3 covers 13 residues. Profiled with immunoSEQ multiplex PCR; TCRdb holds only in-frame clones, not every one. Of about 68,000 clones in the sample, 95% to 97% are singletons; the top ten hold 0.25% to 0.3%. The chain has TRBV5-1 and TRBJ2-7; tentative D call: TRBD2 (6 bases). The specimen was T cells isolated from PBMCs. The TCR sequence derives from a human donor in good health. The CDR3 DNA is TGCGCCAGCAGCCAGCGGGTAGACTACGAGCAGTACTTC. Its translation is CASSQRVDYEQYF.